This T cell receptor (beta chain) appears in the sequencing data of a study of response to subunit inactivated influenza vaccine. CDR3 length: 15 amino acids. The V gene lost 2 bases and the J gene lost 3 bases, with 14 bases spanning the gap. From germline, CDR1 is SGHAT and CDR2 FQNNGV. TCRdb processed the RT-PCR reads anew with MiXCR; each CDR3 protein has one entry. The profile shows approximately 500,000 distinct CDR3 sequences, roughly 13% of them singletons. The material sequenced was PBMCs from blood, taken roughly 46 days after vaccination. This receptor was obtained from a middle-aged man who received an inactivated influenza vaccine. The chain has TRBV11-2 and TRBJ2-7; TRBD1 is a possible D gene (6 bases). CDR3 protein: CASSLNAGDVYEQYF. In DNA form, the CDR3 reads TGTGCCAGCAGCTTAAACGCAGGGGACGTCTACGAGCAGTACTTC.